The rows below give T cell receptor beta chains drawn from one sample of a study of T cell changes during pregnancy in multiple sclerosis. The repertoire was sequenced with immunoSEQ multiplex PCR; TCRdb's copy has only in-frame clones and lacks some. The sample lists 90,000 to 120,000 clones, 85% to 95% occurring once. The sample consisted of peripheral blood, taken in the second trimester of pregnancy. Receptors were obtained from a female donor with multiple sclerosis, enrolled in a pregnancy study. CDR3s include the opening cysteine and the closing phenylalanine or tryptophan. The order of the fields is clone size, V gene, J gene, D gene, CDR3 protein, CDR3 DNA. D genes are given only for firm matches. Clone sizes are given selectively: once, few, many, or a class where the clone is expanded.

.,TRBV19,TRBJ1-1,TRBD1,CASSPGTGYTEAFF,TGTGCCAGTAGCCCCGGGACAGGGTACACTGAAGCTTTCTTT
once,TRBV25-1,TRBJ1-2,.,CASSEWAGGRAVGYGYTF,TGTGCCAGCAGTGAATGGGCCGGTGGGCGGGCGGTGGGTTATGGCTACACCTTC
.,TRBV6-4,TRBJ2-1,TRBD1,CASSNRGLNEQFF,TGTGCCAGCAGCAACAGGGGTTTAAATGAGCAGTTCTTC
.,TRBV14,TRBJ2-7,.,CASSLGTYEQYF,TGTGCCAGCAGCCTCGGGACCTACGAGCAGTACTTC
.,TRBV7-9,TRBJ1-4,.,CASSLLVGGEKLFF,TGTGCCAGCAGCTTACTGGTCGGGGGTGAAAAACTGTTTTTT
.,TRBV5-6,TRBJ2-1,.,CASSSGLRGLFYNEQFF,TGTGCCAGCAGCTCTGGGCTACGGGGTCTATTCTACAATGAGCAGTTCTTC
many,TRBV2,TRBJ2-1,TRBD2,CASSYSGLAGVYNEQFF,TGTGCCAGCAGCTACTCTGGACTAGCGGGGGTGTACAATGAGCAGTTCTTC
.,TRBV7-9,TRBJ1-1,.,CASSSLGVTEAFF,TGTGCCAGCAGCTCGCTCGGGGTAACTGAAGCTTTCTTT
.,TRBV15,TRBJ1-1,.,CATSRATGRGRTEAFF,TGTGCCACCAGCAGAGCCACAGGGAGAGGAAGGACTGAAGCTTTCTTT
.,TRBV27,TRBJ1-6,.,CASSLSGRVAWSPLHF,TGTGCCAGCAGTTTATCGGGCAGGGTGGCGTGGTCACCCCTCCACTTT
.,TRBV11-2,TRBJ2-1,TRBD2,CASSLSPRLAGGRLGQFF,TGTGCCAGCAGCTTATCGCCCCGCTTGGCGGGAGGGAGGTTGGGGCAGTTCTTC
.,TRBV9,TRBJ2-3,.,CASSVDPAGLVGDTQYF,TGTGCCAGCAGCGTAGATCCGGCAGGGTTAGTTGGGGATACGCAGTATTTT
.,TRBV27,TRBJ2-1,TRBD2,CASRVLAGGLPYNEQFF,TGTGCCAGCCGAGTACTAGCGGGAGGGCTCCCCTACAATGAGCAGTTCTTC
.,TRBV5-1,TRBJ1-4,.,CASSPTEGSATNEKLFF,TGCGCCAGCAGCCCGACGGAGGGCTCGGCAACTAATGAAAAACTGTTTTTT
once,TRBV15,TRBJ2-1,.,CATSSTYNEQFF,TGTGCCACCAGCAGTACTTACAATGAGCAGTTCTTC
once,TRBV6-5,TRBJ1-1,.,CASSYGGEAFF,TGTGCCAGCAGTTACGGAGGGGAAGCTTTCTTT
.,TRBV7-9,TRBJ2-7,TRBD2,CASSSPGLGSYEQYF,TGTGCCAGCAGCTCTCCGGGACTAGGGTCCTACGAGCAGTACTTC
.,TRBV7-7,TRBJ2-5,TRBD2,CASSLVAGGQETQYF,TGTGCCAGCAGCTTAGTCGCGGGGGGGCAAGAGACCCAGTACTTC
.,TRBV29-1,TRBJ2-2,TRBD1,CSVDLGQGVAGELFF,TGCAGCGTTGACCTGGGACAGGGGGTTGCCGGGGAGCTGTTTTTT
.,TRBV27,TRBJ1-1,.,CASSLSSESTEAFF,TGTGCCAGCAGTTTATCTTCAGAATCCACTGAAGCTTTCTTT